This T cell receptor (beta chain) was sequenced for a study of shared clonotypes between healthy human individuals. The data were produced by immunoSEQ multiplex PCR, yet TCRdb's version contains in-frame clones alone and is incomplete. Found here are 2 million to 3 million clones, just over 90% of them singletons; the top ten hold under 0.15%. This receptor was identified in a man between 18 and 29 years old in good health. The sample consisted of naive CD4+ T cells sorted from blood. Subset denoted: CD45RA+ positively selected.

CDR3 in amino acids: CASSEASSGGTYNEQFF. CDR3 DNA: TGTGCCAGCAGTGAAGCATCTAGCGGGGGCACCTACAATGAGCAGTTCTTC. V and J are TRBV25-1 and TRBJ2-1; 10 nucleotides agree with TRBD2. CDR3 length: 17 residues. The V segment lost 2 bases and the J segment 2 bases; nucleotides outside the gene matches: 6. Per the germline V gene, CDR1 is MGHDK and CDR2 is SYGVNS.